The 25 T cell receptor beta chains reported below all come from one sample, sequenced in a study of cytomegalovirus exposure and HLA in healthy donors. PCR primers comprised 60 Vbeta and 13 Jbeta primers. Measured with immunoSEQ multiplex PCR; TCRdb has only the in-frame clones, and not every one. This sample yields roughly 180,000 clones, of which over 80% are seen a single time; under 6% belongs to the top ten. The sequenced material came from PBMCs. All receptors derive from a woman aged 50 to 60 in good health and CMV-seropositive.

CDR3 bases: TGTGCCAGCAGCGCGACAGGGGGTTCGAACACTGAAGCTTTCTTT. Residues: CASSATGGSNTEAFF. The chain employs TRBV5-4 and TRBJ1-1; 9 bases map to TRBD1. The V gene's germline CDR1 is SGHNT and CDR2 YYREEE (reference sequence). This CDR3 has 15 amino acids. V shed 4 bases, J shed 1 base, and the junction held 5 bases outside the gene matches. The full variable domain, with the rest looked up from reference TRBV5-4 and TRBJ1-1, is ETGVTQSPTHLIKTRGQQVTLRCSSQSGHNTVSWYQQALGQGPQFIFQYYREEENGRGNFPPRFSGLQFPNYSSELNVNALELDDSALYLCASSATGGSNTEAFFGQGTRLTVV.

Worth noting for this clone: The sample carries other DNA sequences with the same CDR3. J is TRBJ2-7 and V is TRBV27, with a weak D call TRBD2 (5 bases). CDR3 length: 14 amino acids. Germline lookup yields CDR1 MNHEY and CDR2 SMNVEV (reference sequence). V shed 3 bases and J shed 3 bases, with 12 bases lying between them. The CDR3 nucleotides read TGTGCCAGCAGTTTTAAGCCGGGAAACTACGAGCAGTACTTC. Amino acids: CASSFKPGNYEQYF.

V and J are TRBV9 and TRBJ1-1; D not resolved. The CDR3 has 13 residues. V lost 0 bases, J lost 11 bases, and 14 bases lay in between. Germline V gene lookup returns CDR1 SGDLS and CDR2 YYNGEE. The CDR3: CASSVVGGTPAFF. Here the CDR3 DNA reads TGTGCCAGCAGCGTAGTTGGAGGTACACCTGCTTTCTTT.

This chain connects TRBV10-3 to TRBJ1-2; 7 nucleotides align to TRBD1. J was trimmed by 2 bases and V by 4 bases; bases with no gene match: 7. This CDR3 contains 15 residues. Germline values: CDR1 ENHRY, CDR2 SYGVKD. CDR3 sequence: CAISGGDRLNYGYTF. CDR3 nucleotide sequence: TGTGCCATCAGTGGGGGGGACAGACTAAACTATGGCTACACCTTC.

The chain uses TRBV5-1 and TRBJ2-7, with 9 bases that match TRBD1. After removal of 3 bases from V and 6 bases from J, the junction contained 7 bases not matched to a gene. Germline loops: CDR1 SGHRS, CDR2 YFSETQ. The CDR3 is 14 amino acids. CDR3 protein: CASSCPGQGCEQYF. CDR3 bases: TGCGCCAGCAGCTGCCCGGGACAGGGATGCGAGCAGTACTTC. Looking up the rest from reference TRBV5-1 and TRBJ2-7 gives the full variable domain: KAGVTQTPRYLIKTRGQQVTLSCSPISGHRSVSWYQQTPGQGLQFLFEYFSETQRNKGNFPGRFSGRQFSNSRSEMNVSTLELGDSALYLCASSCPGQGCEQYFGPGTRLTVT.

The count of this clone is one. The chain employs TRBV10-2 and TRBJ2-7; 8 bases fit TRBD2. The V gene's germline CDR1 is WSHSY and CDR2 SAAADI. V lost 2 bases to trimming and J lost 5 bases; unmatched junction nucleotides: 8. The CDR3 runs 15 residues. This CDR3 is CASSEAGGRRDEQYF. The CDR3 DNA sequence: TGCGCCAGCAGTGAGGCGGGGGGCCGTCGGGACGAGCAGTACTTC.

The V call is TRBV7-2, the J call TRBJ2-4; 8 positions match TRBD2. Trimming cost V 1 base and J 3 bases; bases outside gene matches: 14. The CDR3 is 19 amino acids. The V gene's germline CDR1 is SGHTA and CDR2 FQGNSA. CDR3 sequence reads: CASSLVRLAPGGDKNIQYF. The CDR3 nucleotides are TGTGCCAGCAGCTTAGTAAGACTAGCGCCGGGTGGGGACAAAAACATTCAGTACTTC. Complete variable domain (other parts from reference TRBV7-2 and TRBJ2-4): GAGVSQSPSNKVTEKGKDVELRCDPISGHTALYWYRQSLGQGLEFLIYFQGNSAPDKSGLPSDRFSAERTGGSVSTLTIQRTQQEDSAVYLCASSLVRLAPGGDKNIQYFGAGTRLSVL.

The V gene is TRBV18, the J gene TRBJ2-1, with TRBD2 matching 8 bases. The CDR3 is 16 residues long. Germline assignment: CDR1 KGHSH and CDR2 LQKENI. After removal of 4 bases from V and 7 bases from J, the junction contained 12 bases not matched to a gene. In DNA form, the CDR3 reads TGTGCCAGCTCACACTGGACTAGCTTGGTCGAAAATGAGCAGTTCTTC. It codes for CASSHWTSLVENEQFF.

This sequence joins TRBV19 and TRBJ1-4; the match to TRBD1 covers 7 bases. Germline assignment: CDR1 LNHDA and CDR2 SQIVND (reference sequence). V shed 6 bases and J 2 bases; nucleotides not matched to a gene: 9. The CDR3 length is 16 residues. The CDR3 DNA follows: TGTGCCAGTAGCCTCCGAACAGGGGTTACTAATGAAAAACTGTTTTTT. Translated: CASSLRTGVTNEKLFF.

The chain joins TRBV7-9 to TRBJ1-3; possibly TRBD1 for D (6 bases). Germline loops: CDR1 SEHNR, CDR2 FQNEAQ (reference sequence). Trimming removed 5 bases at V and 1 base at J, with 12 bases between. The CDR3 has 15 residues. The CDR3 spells CASSQDRSSGNTIYF. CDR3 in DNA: TGTGCCAGCAGCCAGGACAGATCTTCTGGAAACACCATATATTTT.

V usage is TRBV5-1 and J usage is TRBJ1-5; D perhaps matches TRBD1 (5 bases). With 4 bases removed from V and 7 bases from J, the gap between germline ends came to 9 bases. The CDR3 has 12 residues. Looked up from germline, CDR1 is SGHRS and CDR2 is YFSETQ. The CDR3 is CASSPEGQPQHF. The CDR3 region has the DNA TGCGCCAGCAGCCCGGAGGGGCAGCCCCAGCATTTT.

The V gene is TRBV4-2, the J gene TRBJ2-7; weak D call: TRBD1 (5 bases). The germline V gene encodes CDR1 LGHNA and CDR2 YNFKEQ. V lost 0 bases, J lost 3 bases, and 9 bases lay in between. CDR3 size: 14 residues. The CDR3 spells CASSQELGVYEQYF. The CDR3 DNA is TGTGCCAGCAGCCAAGAGCTAGGGGTCTACGAGCAGTACTTC.

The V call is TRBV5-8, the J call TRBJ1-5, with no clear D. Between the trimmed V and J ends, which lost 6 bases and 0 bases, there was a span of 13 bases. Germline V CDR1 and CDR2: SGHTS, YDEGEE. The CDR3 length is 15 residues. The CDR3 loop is CASKDLRGSNQPQHF. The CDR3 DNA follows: TGTGCCAGCAAGGATCTCCGGGGTAGCAATCAGCCCCAGCATTTT.

DNA of the CDR3: TGCAGCGCCGCTCCTCAGGCCGGTATTCAAGAGACCCAGTACTTC. Translation: CSAAPQAGIQETQYF. This chain connects TRBV29-1 to TRBJ2-5; no reliable D call. V gave up 7 bases and J gave up 2 bases, with 20 bases separating them. Germline V gives CDR1 SQVTM, CDR2 ANQGSEA. The CDR3 loop spans 15 amino acids.

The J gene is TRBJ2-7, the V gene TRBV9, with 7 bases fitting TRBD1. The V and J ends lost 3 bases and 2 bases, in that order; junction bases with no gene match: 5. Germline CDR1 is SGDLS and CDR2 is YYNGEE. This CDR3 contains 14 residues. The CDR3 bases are TGTGCCAGCAGCGCGGAGACAGGGCCCTACGAGCAGTACTTC. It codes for CASSAETGPYEQYF.

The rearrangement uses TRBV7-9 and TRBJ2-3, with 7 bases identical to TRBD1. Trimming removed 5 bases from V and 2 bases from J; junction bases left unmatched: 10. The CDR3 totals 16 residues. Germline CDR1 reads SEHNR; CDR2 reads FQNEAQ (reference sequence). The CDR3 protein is CASSLGGLLHTDTQYF. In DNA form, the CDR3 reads TGTGCCAGCAGCCTAGGGGGCCTATTACACACAGATACGCAGTATTTT. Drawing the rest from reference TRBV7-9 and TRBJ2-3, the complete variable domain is DTGVSQNPRHKITKRGQNVTFRCDPISEHNRLYWYRQTLGQGPEFLTYFQNEAQLEKSRLLSDRFSAERPKGSFSTLEIQRTEQGDSAMYLCASSLGGLLHTDTQYFGPGTRLTVL.

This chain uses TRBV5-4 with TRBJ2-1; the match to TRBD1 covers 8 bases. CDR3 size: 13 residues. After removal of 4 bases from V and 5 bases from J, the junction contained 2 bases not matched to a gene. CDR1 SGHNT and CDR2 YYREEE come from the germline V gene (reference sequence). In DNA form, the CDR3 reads TGTGCCAGCAGCGCGACAGGGGACAATGAGCAGTTCTTC. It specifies CASSATGDNEQFF.

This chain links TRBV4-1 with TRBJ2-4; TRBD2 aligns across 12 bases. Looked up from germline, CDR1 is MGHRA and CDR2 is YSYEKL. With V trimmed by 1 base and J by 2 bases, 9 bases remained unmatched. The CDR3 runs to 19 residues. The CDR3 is CASSQVLAGGLLTKNIQYF. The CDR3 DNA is TGCGCCAGCAGCCAAGTACTAGCGGGGGGTCTACTAACCAAAAACATTCAGTACTTC.

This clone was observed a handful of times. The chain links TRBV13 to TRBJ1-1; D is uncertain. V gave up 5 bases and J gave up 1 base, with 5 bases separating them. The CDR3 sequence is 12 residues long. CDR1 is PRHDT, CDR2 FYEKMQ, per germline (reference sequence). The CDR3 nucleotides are TGTGCCAGCAGCCGGGGGAACACTGAAGCTTTCTTT. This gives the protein CASSRGNTEAFF.

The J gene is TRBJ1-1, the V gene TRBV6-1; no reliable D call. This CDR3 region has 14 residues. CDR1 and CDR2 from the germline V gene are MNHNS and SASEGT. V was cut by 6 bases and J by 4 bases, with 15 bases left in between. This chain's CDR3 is CASSETSWATEAFF. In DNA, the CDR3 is TGTGCCAGCAGCGAGACCAGTTGGGCCACTGAAGCTTTCTTT.

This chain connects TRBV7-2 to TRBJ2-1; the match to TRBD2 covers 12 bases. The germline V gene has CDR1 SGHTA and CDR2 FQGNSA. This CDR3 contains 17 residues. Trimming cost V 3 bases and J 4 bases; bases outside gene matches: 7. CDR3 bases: TGTGCCAGCAGCTTCAGACAAGGGACTAGCGGGTACAATGAGCAGTTCTTC. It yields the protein CASSFRQGTSGYNEQFF.

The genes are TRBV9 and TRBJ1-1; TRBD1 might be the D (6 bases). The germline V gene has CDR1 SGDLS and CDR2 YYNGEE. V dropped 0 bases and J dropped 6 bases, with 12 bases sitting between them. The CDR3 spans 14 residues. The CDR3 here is CASSVGLGAAEAFF. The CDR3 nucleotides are TGTGCCAGCAGCGTAGGGTTGGGGGCAGCTGAAGCTTTCTTT.

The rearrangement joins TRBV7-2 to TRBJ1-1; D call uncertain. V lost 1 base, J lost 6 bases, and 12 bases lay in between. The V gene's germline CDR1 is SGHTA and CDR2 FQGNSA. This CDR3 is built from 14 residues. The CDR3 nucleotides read TGTGCCAGCAGCTTAGATCCGGGAAGAGCTGAAGCTTTCTTT. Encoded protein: CASSLDPGRAEAFF.

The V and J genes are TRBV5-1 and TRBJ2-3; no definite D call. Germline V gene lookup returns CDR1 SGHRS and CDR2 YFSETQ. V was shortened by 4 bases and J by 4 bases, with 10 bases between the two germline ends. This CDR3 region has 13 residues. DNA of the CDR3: TGCGCCAGCAGCACCGTAGTGGCAGATACGCAGTATTTT. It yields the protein CASSTVVADTQYF.

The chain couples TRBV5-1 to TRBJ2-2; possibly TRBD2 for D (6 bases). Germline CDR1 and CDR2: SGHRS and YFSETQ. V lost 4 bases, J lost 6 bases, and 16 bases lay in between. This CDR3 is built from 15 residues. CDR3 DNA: TGCGCCAGCAGCCCACCTAGCGTCTTAGCCGGGGAGCTGTTTTTT. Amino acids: CASSPPSVLAGELFF.